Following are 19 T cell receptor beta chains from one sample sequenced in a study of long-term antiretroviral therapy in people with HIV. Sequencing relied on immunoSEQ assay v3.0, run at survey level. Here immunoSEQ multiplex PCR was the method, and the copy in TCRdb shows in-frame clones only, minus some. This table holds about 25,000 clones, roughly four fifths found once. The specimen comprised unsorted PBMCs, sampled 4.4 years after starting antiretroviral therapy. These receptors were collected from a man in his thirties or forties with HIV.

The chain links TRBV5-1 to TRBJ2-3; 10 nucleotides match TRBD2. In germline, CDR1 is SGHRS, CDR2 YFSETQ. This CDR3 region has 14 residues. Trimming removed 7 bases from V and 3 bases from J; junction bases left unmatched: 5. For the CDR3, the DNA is TGCGCCAGCGCCAGCGGGGGGGGTACAGATACGCAGTATTTT. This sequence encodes CASASGGGTDTQYF.

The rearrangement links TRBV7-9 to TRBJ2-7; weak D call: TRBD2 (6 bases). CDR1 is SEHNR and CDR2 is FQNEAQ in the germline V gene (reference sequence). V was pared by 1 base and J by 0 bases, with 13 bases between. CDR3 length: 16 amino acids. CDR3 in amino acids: CASSLGPGESSYEQYF. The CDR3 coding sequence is TGTGCCAGCAGCTTAGGCCCGGGGGAAAGCTCCTACGAGCAGTACTTC.

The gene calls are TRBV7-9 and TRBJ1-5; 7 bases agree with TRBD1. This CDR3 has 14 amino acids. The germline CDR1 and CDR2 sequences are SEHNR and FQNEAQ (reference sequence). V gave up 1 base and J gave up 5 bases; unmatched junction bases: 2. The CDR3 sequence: CASSLVGGDQPQHF. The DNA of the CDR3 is TGTGCCAGCAGCTTAGTAGGGGGCGATCAGCCCCAGCATTTT.

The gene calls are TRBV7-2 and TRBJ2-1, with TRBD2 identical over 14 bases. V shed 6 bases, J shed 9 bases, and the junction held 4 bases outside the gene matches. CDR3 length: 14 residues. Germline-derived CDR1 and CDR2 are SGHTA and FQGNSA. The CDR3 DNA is TGTGCCAGCAGTCCCGGGACTAGCGGGAGTGAGCAGTTCTTC. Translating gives CASSPGTSGSEQFF.

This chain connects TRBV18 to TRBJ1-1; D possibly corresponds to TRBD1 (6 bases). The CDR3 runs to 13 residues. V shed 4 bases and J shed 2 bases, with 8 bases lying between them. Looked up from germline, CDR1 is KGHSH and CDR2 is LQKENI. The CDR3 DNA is TGTGCCAGCTCACGGACAGATAACACTGAAGCTTTCTTT. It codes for CASSRTDNTEAFF.

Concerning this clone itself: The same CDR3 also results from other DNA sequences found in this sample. CDR3 DNA sequence: TGTGCCAGCAGTCAAGGGAACACTGAAGCTTTCTTT. Amino acids: CASSQGNTEAFF. The chain has TRBV6-6 and TRBJ1-1; D gene ambiguous. V lost 5 bases to trimming and J lost 1 base, with 5 bases between them. Germline CDR1 and CDR2: MNHNY and SVGAGI (reference sequence). This CDR3 region has 12 residues.

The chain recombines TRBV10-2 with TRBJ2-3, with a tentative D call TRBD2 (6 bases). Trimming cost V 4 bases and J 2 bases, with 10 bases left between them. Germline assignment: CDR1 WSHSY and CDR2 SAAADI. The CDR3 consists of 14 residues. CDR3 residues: CASSVLATTDTQYF. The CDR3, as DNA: TGCGCCAGCAGTGTGCTAGCGACCACAGATACGCAGTATTTT.

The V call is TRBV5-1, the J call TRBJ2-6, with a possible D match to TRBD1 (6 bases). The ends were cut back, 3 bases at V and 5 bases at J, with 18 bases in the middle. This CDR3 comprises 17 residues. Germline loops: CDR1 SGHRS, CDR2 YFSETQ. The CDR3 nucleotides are TGCGCCAGCAGCTGGGACACGCAGGCCCTGCGGGCCAACGTCCTGACTTTC. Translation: CASSWDTQALRANVLTF.

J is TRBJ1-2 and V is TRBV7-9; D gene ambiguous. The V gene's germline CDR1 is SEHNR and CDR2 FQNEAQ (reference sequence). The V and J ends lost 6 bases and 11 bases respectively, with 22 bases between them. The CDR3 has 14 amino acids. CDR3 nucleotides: TGTGCCAGCAGTTTACCGGGTAGGAGCCTGGGTTACACCTTC. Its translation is CASSLPGRSLGYTF.

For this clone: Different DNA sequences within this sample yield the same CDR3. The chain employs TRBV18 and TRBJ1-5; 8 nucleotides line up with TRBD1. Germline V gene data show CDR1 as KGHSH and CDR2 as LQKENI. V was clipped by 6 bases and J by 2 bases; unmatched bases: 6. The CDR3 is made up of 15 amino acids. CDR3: CASSPDRGGNQPQHF. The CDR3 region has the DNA TGTGCCAGCTCTCCTGACAGGGGAGGCAATCAGCCCCAGCATTTT.

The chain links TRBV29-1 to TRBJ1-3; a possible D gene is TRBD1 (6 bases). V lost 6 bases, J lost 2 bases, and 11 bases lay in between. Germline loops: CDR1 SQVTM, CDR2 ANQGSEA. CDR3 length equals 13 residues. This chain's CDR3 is CSVETGTGNTIYF. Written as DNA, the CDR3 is TGCAGCGTCGAGACAGGTACTGGAAACACCATATATTTT.

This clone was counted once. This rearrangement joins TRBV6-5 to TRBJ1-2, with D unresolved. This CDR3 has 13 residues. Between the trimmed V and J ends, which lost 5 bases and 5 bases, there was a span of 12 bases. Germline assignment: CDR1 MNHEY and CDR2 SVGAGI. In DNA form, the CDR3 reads TGTGCCAGCAGTCGGACGGCTGCTTATGGCTACACCTTC. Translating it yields CASSRTAAYGYTF.

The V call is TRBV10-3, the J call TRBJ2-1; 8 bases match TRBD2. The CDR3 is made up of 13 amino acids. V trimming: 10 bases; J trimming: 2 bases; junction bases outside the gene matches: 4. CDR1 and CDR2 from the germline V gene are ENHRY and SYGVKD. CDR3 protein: CASGLAPYNEQFF. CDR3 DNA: TGTGCCAGCGGACTAGCTCCCTACAATGAGCAGTTCTTC.

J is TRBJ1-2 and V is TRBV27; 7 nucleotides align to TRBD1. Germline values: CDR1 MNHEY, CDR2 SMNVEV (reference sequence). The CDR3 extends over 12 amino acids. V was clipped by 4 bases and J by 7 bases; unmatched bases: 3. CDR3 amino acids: CASSSGQAGYTF. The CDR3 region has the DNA TGTGCCAGCAGTTCCGGACAGGCTGGCTACACCTTC.

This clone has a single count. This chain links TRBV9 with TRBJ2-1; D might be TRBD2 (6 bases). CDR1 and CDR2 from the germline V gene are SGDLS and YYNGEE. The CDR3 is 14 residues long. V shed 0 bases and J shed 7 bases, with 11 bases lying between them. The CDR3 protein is CASSVVGRGNEQFF. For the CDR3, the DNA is TGTGCCAGCAGCGTAGTCGGGAGAGGAAATGAGCAGTTCTTC.

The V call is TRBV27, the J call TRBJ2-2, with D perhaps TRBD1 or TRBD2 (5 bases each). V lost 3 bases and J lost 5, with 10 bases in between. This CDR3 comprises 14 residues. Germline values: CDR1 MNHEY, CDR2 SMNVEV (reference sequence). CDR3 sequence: CASSFGTFTGELFF. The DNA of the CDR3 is TGTGCCAGCAGTTTCGGGACCTTTACCGGGGAGCTGTTTTTT.

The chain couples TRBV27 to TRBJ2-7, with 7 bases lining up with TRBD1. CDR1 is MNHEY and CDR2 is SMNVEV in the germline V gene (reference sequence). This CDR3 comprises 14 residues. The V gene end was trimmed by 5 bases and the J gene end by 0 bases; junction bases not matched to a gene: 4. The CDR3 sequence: CASSARQGSYEQYF. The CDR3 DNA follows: TGTGCCAGCAGTGCCCGACAGGGCTCCTACGAGCAGTACTTC.

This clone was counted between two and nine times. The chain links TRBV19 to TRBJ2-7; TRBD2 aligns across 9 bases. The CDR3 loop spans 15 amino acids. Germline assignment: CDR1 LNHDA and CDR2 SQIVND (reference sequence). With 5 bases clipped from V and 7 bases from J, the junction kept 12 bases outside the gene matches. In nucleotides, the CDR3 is TGTGCCAGTAGTTTACGGGGGACTAGCTCAAGGGAGCAGTACTTC. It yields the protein CASSLRGTSSREQYF.

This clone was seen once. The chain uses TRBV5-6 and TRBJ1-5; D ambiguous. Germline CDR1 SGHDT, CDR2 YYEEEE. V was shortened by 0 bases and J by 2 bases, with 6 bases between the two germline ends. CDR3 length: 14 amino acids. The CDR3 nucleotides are TGTGCCAGCAGCTTGGGCCAGCGCAATCAGCCCCAGCATTTT. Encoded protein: CASSLGQRNQPQHF.